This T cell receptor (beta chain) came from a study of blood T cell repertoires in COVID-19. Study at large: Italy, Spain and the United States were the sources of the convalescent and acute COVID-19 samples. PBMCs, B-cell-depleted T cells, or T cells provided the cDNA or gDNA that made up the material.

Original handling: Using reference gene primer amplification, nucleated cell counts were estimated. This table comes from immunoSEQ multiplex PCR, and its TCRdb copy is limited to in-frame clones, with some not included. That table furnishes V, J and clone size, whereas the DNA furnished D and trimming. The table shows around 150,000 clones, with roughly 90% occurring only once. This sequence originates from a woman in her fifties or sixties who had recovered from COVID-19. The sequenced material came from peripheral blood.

The CDR3 DNA is TGTGCCAGCAGTCCACGACAGGGCCGGACCTACGAGCAGTACTTC. This translates into CASSPRQGRTYEQYF. The chain recombines TRBV27 with TRBJ2-7; 7 bases are shared with TRBD1. Losses at the gene ends were 5 bases for V and 2 bases for J; bases not matched to a gene: 9. The germline CDR1 and CDR2 sequences are MNHEY and SMNVEV (reference sequence). This CDR3 has 15 residues.